The 15 T cell receptor beta chains listed next were all sequenced from one sample in a study of metastatic and nonmetastatic thyroid tumors. Every patient was untreated before thyroid surgery. TCRdb re-called clones from the PCR reads using MiXCR. The table lists 40,000 to 55,000 clones, around 17% of them singletons. The sample taken for sequencing was blood. These receptors were collected from a female donor with papillary thyroid cancer or a benign thyroid nodule (not recorded which). Some clones in this sample may be carry-over from other donors' samples.

The chain recombines TRBV11-2 with TRBJ1-3; TRBD1 matches 7 bases. Germline V CDR1 and CDR2: SGHAT, FQNNGV. V gave up 5 bases and J gave up 1 base; unmatched junction bases: 11. This CDR3 is 17 amino acids long. The CDR3 sequence: CASSGTSGTDSGNTIYF. The CDR3 DNA reads as TGTGCCAGCAGCGGAACCTCCGGGACAGATTCTGGAAACACCATATATTTT.

This clone was seen ten or more times. This sequence joins TRBV11-3 and TRBJ2-1, with 10 bases lining up with TRBD2. The CDR3 extends over 17 amino acids. J lost 2 bases, V lost 4 bases, and 8 bases had no gene match. Germline values: CDR1 SGHNT, CDR2 YENEEA. The CDR3 bases are TGTGCCAGCAGCTCGGGACTAGCGATTAACGCCTACAATGAGCAGTTCTTC. This translates into CASSSGLAINAYNEQFF.

This clone was seen many times. This chain connects TRBV28 to TRBJ1-6; D unclear. CDR3 length equals 17 residues. CDR1 and CDR2 from the germline V gene are MDHEN and SYDVKM. The V gene lost 4 bases and the J gene lost 0 bases, with 13 bases spanning the gap. CDR3 bases: TGTGCCAGCAGTTCCTCCCCCTCTAGCTCCTATAATTCACCCCTCCACTTT. Translated, it gives CASSSSPSSSYNSPLHF.

The sample holds many counts of this clone. The rearrangement links TRBV27 to TRBJ2-3; 14 bases line up with TRBD2. Per the germline V gene, CDR1 is MNHEY and CDR2 is SMNVEV (reference sequence). Unmatched junction bases numbered 9, after V lost 0 bases and J lost 4 bases. The CDR3 length is 19 residues. CDR3 sequence reads: CASSLSGGTSGSRADTQYF. CDR3 in DNA: TGTGCCAGCAGTTTATCGGGGGGGACTAGCGGGAGTAGGGCAGATACGCAGTATTTT.

Many counts were recorded for this clone. This chain uses TRBV11-3 with TRBJ2-5; D remains ambiguous. This CDR3 comprises 14 residues. The V end lost 5 bases, the J end lost 5 bases, and 15 bases lay between the germline ends. Germline CDR1 SGHNT, CDR2 YENEEA. The CDR3 loop reads CASSHQEVGETQYF. The CDR3 nucleotides are TGTGCCAGCAGCCACCAGGAAGTGGGGGAGACCCAGTACTTC. Supplemented by reference TRBV11-3 and TRBJ2-5, the full variable domain reads EAGVVQSPRYKIIEKKQPVAFWCNPISGHNTLYWYLQNLGQGPELLIRYENEEAVDDSQLPKDRFSAERLKGVDSTLKIQPAELGDSAVYLCASSHQEVGETQYFGPGTRLLVL.

This clone was seen many times. V gene TRBV27 combines with J gene TRBJ2-7; no clear D gene. Per germline, CDR1 MNHEY and CDR2 SMNVEV (reference sequence). The CDR3 contains 15 residues. V was clipped by 3 bases and J by 1 base, with 13 bases between them. CDR3 in amino acids: CASSFSWGSSYEQYF. The CDR3 DNA reads TGTGCCAGCAGTTTCTCCTGGGGTAGTTCCTACGAGCAGTACTTC.

The chain uses TRBV20-1 and TRBJ1-1, with D unclear. Per the germline V gene, CDR1 is DFQATT and CDR2 is SNEGSKA (reference sequence). Trimming stripped 5 bases from V and 0 bases from J, with 16 bases between. CDR3 length: 15 amino acids. The chain's CDR3 is CSAALGMLMNTEAFF. The CDR3 DNA reads TGCAGTGCTGCGCTAGGGATGCTCATGAACACTGAAGCTTTCTTT.

This clone was observed many times. This chain connects TRBV11-1 to TRBJ1-1; no definite D call. CDR3 size: 13 residues. From germline, CDR1 is SGHAT and CDR2 FQDESV (reference sequence). V was shortened by 0 bases and J by 1 base, with 3 bases between the two germline ends. CDR3 residues: CASSLAPNTEAFF. The CDR3 DNA is TGTGCCAGCAGCTTAGCCCCGAACACTGAAGCTTTCTTT.

Ten or more counts support this clone. The rearrangement uses TRBV18 and TRBJ1-1; the D is unclear. V shed 6 bases and J shed 10 bases, with 12 bases lying between them. In germline, CDR1 is KGHSH, CDR2 LQKENI. This CDR3 has 11 amino acids. The CDR3 reads CASSLTGGAFF. CDR3 nucleotide sequence: TGTGCCAGCTCCTTAACTGGTGGAGCTTTCTTT.

In this sample, this clone turned up many times. The sample carries other DNA sequences with the same CDR3. The rearrangement links TRBV9 to TRBJ2-7; possibly TRBD2 for D (6 bases). CDR3 length equals 14 residues. Germline CDR1 and CDR2: SGDLS and YYNGEE. The V end was cut by 0 bases, the J end by 0 bases, with 7 bases between. CDR3 in amino acids: CASSVDGSSYEQYF. Here the CDR3 DNA reads TGTGCCAGCAGCGTAGACGGGAGCTCCTACGAGCAGTACTTC.

V is TRBV28 and J is TRBJ1-1, with D possibly matching TRBD1 (5 bases). V was shortened by 8 bases and J by 5 bases, with 6 bases between the two germline ends. The CDR3 totals 10 residues. The germline gives CDR1 MDHEN, CDR2 SYDVKM. Written as DNA, the CDR3 is TGTGCCAGCTGGGGGACTGAAGCTTTCTTT. Translated, it gives CASWGTEAFF.

This clone was seen more than once but under ten times. This clone may be a read error of a much larger clone one base away. Other DNA sequences in the sample encode the same CDR3. The chain joins TRBV2 to TRBJ2-6; a possible D gene is TRBD1 (5 bases). The CDR3 length is 15 residues. CDR1 is SNHLY, CDR2 FYNNEI, per germline. Here the CDR3 reads CASSADSSGANVLTF. In DNA form, the CDR3 reads TGTGCCAGCAGTGCTGACAGTTCTGGGGCCAACGTCCTTACTTTC.

The sample holds a few counts of this clone. This rearrangement joins TRBV9 to TRBJ2-3; 9 positions match TRBD2. CDR3 length equals 16 residues. The V segment lost 9 bases and the J segment 4 bases; nucleotides outside the gene matches: 15. The germline gives CDR1 SGDLS, CDR2 YYNGEE. CDR3 DNA: TGTGCCAACAGTAGGGGGGCTAGCGGGACCCCAGATACGCAGTATTTT. Its translation: CANSRGASGTPDTQYF.

About this clone itself: A much larger clonotype is one base distant, so this may be a read error. This chain links TRBV7-9 with TRBJ2-3, with D perhaps TRBD2 (5 bases). Germline V gene lookup returns CDR1 SEHNR and CDR2 FQNEAQ (reference sequence). This CDR3 is built from 14 residues. This CDR3 is CASLLAASTYTQYF. For the CDR3, the DNA is TGTGCCAGCCTGTTGGCGGCTAGCACATATACGCAGTATTTT. The full variable domain, with the rest looked up from reference TRBV7-9 and TRBJ2-3, is DTGVSQNPRHKITKRGQNVTFRCDPISEHNRLYWYRQTLGQGPEFLTYFQNEAQLEKSRLLSDRFSAERPKGSFSTLEIQRTEQGDSAMYLCASLLAASTYTQYFGPGTRLTVL.

Turning to this clone: A much larger clone differs from this one at a single base, so this may be a read error. This rearrangement joins TRBV6-1 to TRBJ2-5, with TRBD2 as a possible D gene (6 bases). Germline-derived CDR1 and CDR2 are MNHNS and SASEGT. This CDR3 is built from 16 residues. CDR3 in DNA: TGTGCCAACAGTGAGAAGTGGGGGGACGGGGTAGAGACCCAGTACTTC. This codes for CANSEKWGDGVETQYF.